This T cell receptor beta chain emerged from a study of shared clonotypes between healthy human individuals. The overall study: The study used three CD4 naive, three CD4 memory, two CD8 naive and one CD8 memory plate per donor.

Measured with immunoSEQ multiplex PCR; TCRdb has only the in-frame clones, and not every one. This repertoire shows about 680,000 clones, around 92% found once; its top ten account for nearly 25%. The CDR3 extends over 14 amino acids. Germline V gene lookup returns CDR1 SNHLY and CDR2 FYNNEI. The V gene end was trimmed by 8 bases and the J gene end by 5 bases; junction bases not matched to a gene: 8. CD45RO-negative, CCR7-selected cells formed the naive CD8 fraction, which excluded terminally differentiated effector memory CD45RA+ cells. The donors were all Caucasian adults (living in Nashville, Tennessee).

The receptor's source is a man aged 30 to 45 in good health. This chain connects TRBV2 to TRBJ2-1; 8 bases are a match to TRBD1. Specimen: naive CD8+ T cells sorted from blood. The chain's CDR3 is CASFRDRPDNEQFF. CDR3 nucleotide sequence: TGTGCCAGCTTCCGGGACAGGCCCGACAATGAGCAGTTCTTC.